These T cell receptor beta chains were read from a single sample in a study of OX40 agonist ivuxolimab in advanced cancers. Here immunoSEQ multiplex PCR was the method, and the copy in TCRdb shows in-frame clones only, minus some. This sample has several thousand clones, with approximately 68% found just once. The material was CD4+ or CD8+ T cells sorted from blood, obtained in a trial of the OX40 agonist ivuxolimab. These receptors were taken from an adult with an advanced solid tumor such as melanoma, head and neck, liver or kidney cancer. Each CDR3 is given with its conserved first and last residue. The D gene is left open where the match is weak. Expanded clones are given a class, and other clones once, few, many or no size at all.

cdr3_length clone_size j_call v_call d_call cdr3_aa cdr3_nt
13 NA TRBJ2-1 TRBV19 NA CASSPRLVFEQFF TGTGCCAGTAGTCCCAGACTAGTTTTTGAGCAGTTCTTC
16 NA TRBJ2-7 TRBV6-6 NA CASSYSVDRSTYEQYF TGTGCCAGCAGTTACTCGGTTGACCGCTCTACCTACGAGCAGTACTTC
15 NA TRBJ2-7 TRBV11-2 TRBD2 CASSPGLAGPHEQYF TGTGCCAGCAGTCCCGGACTAGCGGGACCTCACGAGCAGTACTTC
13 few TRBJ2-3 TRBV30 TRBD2 CAWNEGGPDTQYF TGTGCCTGGAATGAGGGAGGGCCGGATACGCAGTATTTT
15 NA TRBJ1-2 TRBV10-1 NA CASSVTVRKTYGYTF TGCGCCAGCAGTGTGACGGTGCGAAAGACCTATGGCTACACCTTC
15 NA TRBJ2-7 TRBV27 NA CASSGSGPLSYEQYF TGTGCCAGCAGTGGTTCCGGGCCCCTATCCTACGAGCAGTACTTC
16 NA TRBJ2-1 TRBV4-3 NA CASSQDGGEPYNEQFF TGCGCCAGCAGCCAAGATGGGGGAGAGCCCTACAATGAGCAGTTCTTC
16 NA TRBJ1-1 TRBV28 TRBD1 CASSPPGAGGYTEAFF TGTGCCAGCAGTCCCCCTGGAGCAGGGGGGTACACTGAAGCTTTCTTT
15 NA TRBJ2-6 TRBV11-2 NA CASSPSLSGANVLTF TGTGCCAGCAGCCCCAGCCTCTCTGGGGCCAACGTCCTGACTTTC
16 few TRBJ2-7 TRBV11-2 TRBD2 CASSLTAGVSGWEQYF TGTGCCAGCAGCTTAACAGCGGGGGTCTCGGGATGGGAGCAGTACTTC
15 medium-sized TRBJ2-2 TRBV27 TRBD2 CASSSTSGSPGELFF TGTGCCAGCAGTTCAACTAGCGGGAGCCCCGGGGAGCTGTTTTTT
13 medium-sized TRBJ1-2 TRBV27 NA CASSPGASYGYTF TGTGCCAGCAGCCCGGGGGCATCCTATGGCTACACCTTC
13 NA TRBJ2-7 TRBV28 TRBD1 CASSYRGPYEQYF TGTGCCAGCAGTTACAGGGGTCCCTACGAGCAGTACTTC
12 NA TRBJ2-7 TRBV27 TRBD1 CASSVDRVEQYF TGTGCCAGCAGTGTGGACAGGGTCGAGCAGTACTTC
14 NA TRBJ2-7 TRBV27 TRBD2 CASSVAGGGYEQYF TGTGCCAGCAGTGTAGCGGGAGGGGGCTACGAGCAGTACTTC
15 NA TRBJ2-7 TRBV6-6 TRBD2 CASSGRREALYEQYF TGTGCCAGCAGCGGCCGTCGGGAGGCGTTGTACGAGCAGTACTTC
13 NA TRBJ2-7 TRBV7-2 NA CASSRGVGYEQYF TGTGCCAGCAGCCGTGGGGTAGGGTACGAGCAGTACTTC
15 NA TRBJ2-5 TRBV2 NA CASSPLLGSGETQYF TGTGCCAGCAGTCCCTTGCTCGGGAGCGGAGAGACCCAGTACTTC
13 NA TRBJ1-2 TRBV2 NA CASSEGGNYGYTF TGTGCCAGCAGTGAAGGGGGTAACTATGGCTACACCTTC
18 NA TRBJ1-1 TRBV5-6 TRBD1 CASSLVLGQGASGTEAFF TGTGCCAGCAGCTTGGTTTTAGGACAGGGGGCCTCGGGGACTGAAGCTTTCTTT
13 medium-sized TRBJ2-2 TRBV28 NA CASSRRGTGELFF TGTGCCAGCAGTCGACGAGGGACCGGGGAGCTGTTTTTT
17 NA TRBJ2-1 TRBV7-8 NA CASSLVWGTVSYNEQFF TGTGCCAGCAGCTTAGTTTGGGGTACAGTCTCCTACAATGAGCAGTTCTTC
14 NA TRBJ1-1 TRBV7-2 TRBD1 CASNPQTGSTEAFF TGTGCCAGCAACCCACAGACAGGGTCCACTGAAGCTTTCTTT
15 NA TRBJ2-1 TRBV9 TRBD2 CASSVATSGRNEQFF TGTGCCAGCAGCGTAGCGACTAGCGGGAGAAATGAGCAGTTCTTC
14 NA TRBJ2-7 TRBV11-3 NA CASSFRMAPYEQYF TGTGCCAGCAGCTTTCGAATGGCACCCTACGAGCAGTACTTC
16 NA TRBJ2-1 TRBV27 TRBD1 CASIHSGTGAYNEQFF TGTGCCAGCATTCATTCCGGGACAGGAGCCTACAATGAGCAGTTCTTC
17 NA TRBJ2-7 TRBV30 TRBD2 CAWSSGSYPGTTYEQYF TGTGCCTGGTCTAGCGGGAGCTACCCAGGGACGACCTACGAGCAGTACTTC
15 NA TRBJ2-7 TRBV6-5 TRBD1 CASSYSRQGGDEQYF TGTGCCAGCAGTTACTCCAGACAGGGGGGCGACGAGCAGTACTTC